Listed below are T cell receptor beta chains from one sample, sequenced in a study of T cell clones after liver transplantation. Profiled with immunoSEQ multiplex PCR; TCRdb holds only in-frame clones, not every one. The sample holds tens of thousands of clones, roughly 71% seen once. The sample here was CD4+ T cells from blood, taken at the 22-month timepoint. All receptors come from a human patient who received a liver transplant. Some of the T cells might come from the graft donor. Each CDR3 is given without its conserved first and last residue. The size entry is marked missing in some rows and otherwise reads once, few, many or a size class.

TRBV28	TRBJ2-6	NA	ASRGRVSGANVLT
TRBV4-1	TRBJ2-7	NA	ASSGYLGASGGAGSYEQY
TRBV19	TRBJ2-2	NA	ASSKQTNTGELF
TRBV5-1	TRBJ2-3	NA	ASRRGLGGPDTQY
TRBV6-5	TRBJ1-2	NA	ASTPGQGAQGGYT
TRBV7-2	TRBJ2-7	NA	ASSLDYSSYEQY
TRBV30	TRBJ2-5	few	AWTPQGETQY
TRBV7-2	TRBJ2-5	NA	ASSLGGGQGQETQY
TRBV10-1	TRBJ2-7	NA	ASSARGVGAYEQY
TRBV18	TRBJ2-2	NA	ASSRDPGELF
TRBV19	TRBJ1-4	NA	ASRVQGSTNEKLF
TRBV10-2	TRBJ2-3	few	ASSEYTDTQY
TRBV6-6	TRBJ1-1	NA	ASSQSFPNTEAF
TRBV2	TRBJ2-3	NA	ASTLNEVGTDTQY
TRBV4-1	TRBJ1-3	NA	ASSQVRQVGNTIY
TRBV10-3	TRBJ1-2	NA	AISEQFYGYT
TRBV18	TRBJ2-7	NA	ASSPASRGIGYEQY
TRBV27	TRBJ2-7	NA	ASSLNRPGVGYEQY
TRBV5-8	TRBJ2-1	once	ASSLALGSYNEQF
TRBV5-1	TRBJ1-4	medium-sized	ASSWQGAREKLF
TRBV25-1	TRBJ1-2	NA	ASWPGQGGGYT
TRBV7-9	TRBJ1-1	few	ASSLVGGSTEAF
TRBV28	TRBJ1-5	NA	ASSRTRDGNSNQPQH
TRBV28	TRBJ2-2	once	ASRQSNTGELF
TRBV30	TRBJ2-1	NA	AWSTGTPNEQF
TRBV10-1	TRBJ2-7	NA	ASSESGEVYEQY
TRBV6-5	TRBJ1-6	once	ASSPGWGRDSPLH
TRBV7-8	TRBJ2-7	NA	ASSSPDRATYEQY
TRBV6-1	TRBJ1-1	medium-sized	ASSSIEAF
TRBV19	TRBJ1-1	NA	ASGWGQAF
TRBV28	TRBJ2-7	few	ASSLRGVGNEQY
TRBV11-3	TRBJ2-2	NA	ASSLTDAGELF
TRBV21-1	TRBJ1-2	NA	ASSSPQRFSYGYT
TRBV15	TRBJ1-2	NA	ATSRGGNYGYT
TRBV7-2	TRBJ2-1	NA	ASSGGAANEQF
TRBV27	TRBJ1-1	NA	ASRQGPGTEAF